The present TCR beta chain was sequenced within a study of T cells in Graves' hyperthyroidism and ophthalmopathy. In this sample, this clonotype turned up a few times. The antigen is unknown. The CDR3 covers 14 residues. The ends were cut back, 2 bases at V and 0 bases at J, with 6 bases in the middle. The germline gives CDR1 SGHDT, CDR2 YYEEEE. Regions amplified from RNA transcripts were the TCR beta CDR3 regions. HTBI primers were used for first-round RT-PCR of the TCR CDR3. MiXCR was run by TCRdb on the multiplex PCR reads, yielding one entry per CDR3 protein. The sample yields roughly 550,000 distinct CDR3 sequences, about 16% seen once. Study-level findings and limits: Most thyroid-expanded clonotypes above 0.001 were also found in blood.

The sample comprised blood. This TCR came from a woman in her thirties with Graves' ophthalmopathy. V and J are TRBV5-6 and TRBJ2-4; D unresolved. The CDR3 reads CASSLGSAKNIQYF. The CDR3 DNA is TGTGCCAGCAGCTTAGGGTCAGCCAAAAACATTCAGTACTTC.